The source of this T cell receptor beta chain is a study of OX40 agonist ivuxolimab in advanced cancers. Background on the study: Ivuxolimab is a fully human IgG2 antibody that activates OX40 (CD134). Patients were infused with ivuxolimab every 2 weeks at 0.01 to 10 mg/kg. Study-wide points: Relative to CD4+ cells, CD8+ T cells on average had more expanded clones. Still undetermined is the antigen specificity of the expanded peripheral T cells.

Concerning this clone itself: Its antigen is unknown.

CDR3 size: 14 residues. Germline V CDR1 and CDR2: MGHRA, YSYEKL. Between the trimmed V and J ends, which lost 0 bases and 8 bases, there was a span of 11 bases. Libraries were prepared by immunoSEQ multiplex PCR; TCRdb keeps only in-frame clonotypes and omits some of them. The sample carries some 10,000 clones, about nine tenths recorded once. The J gene is TRBJ2-1, the V gene TRBV4-1; no clear D. This sequence was found in an adult with an advanced solid tumor such as melanoma, head and neck, liver or kidney cancer. The sample in question was CD4+ or CD8+ T cells sorted from blood, obtained in a trial of the OX40 agonist ivuxolimab. This CDR3 is CASSQEGLDDEQFF. The CDR3 coding sequence is TGCGCCAGCAGCCAAGAGGGCTTGGACGATGAGCAGTTCTTC.